Below are 5 T cell receptor beta chains sequenced from a single sample in a study of T cells after yellow fever vaccination. TCRdb passed the 5' RACE reads through MiXCR, listing each CDR3 protein once. The sample includes roughly 100,000 distinct CDR3 sequences, more than 7.5% of them seen just once. The sample consisted of CD8+ T cells not binding an NS4B(214-222) dextramer, sorted from PBMCs, taken roughly 14 days after the first yellow fever vaccination. These receptor sequences come from a young man who received the YFV17D yellow fever vaccine.

This clonotype has more than one count but fewer than ten. The rearrangement links TRBV7-8 to TRBJ1-5; D ambiguous. Germline V gene lookup returns CDR1 SGHVS and CDR2 FQNEAQ. The CDR3 has 14 amino acids. Trimming removed 5 bases at V and 5 bases at J, with 13 bases between. The CDR3 reads CASSTTDGDQPQHF. DNA for the CDR3: TGTGCCAGCAGCACAACCGACGGGGATCAGCCCCAGCATTTT. The full variable domain, with the rest looked up from reference TRBV7-8 and TRBJ1-5, is GAGVSQSPRYKVAKRGQDVALRCDPISGHVSLFWYQQALGQGPEFLTYFQNEAQLDKSGLPSDRFFAERPEGSVSTLKIQRTQQEDSAVYLCASSTTDGDQPQHFGDGTRLSIL.

This clonotype was seen at least ten times. The genes are TRBV4-2 and TRBJ2-2; D is ambiguous. The CDR3 consists of 15 residues. Trimming took off 3 bases at V and 2 bases at J, with 10 bases between the two ends. Germline V CDR1 and CDR2: LGHNA, YNFKEQ. As DNA, the CDR3 is TGTGCCAGCAGCCAGGGGTGGGTTAACACCGGGGAGCTGTTTTTT. This translates into CASSQGWVNTGELFF.

This clonotype was detected only a few times. The gene calls are TRBV5-1 and TRBJ2-7, with a tentative D call TRBD1 (6 bases). The V end was cut by 0 bases, the J end by 6 bases, with 10 bases between. This CDR3 has 13 amino acids. The germline gives CDR1 SGHRS, CDR2 YFSETQ. This CDR3 is CASSLESGVEQYF. CDR3 nucleotide sequence: TGCGCCAGCAGCTTGGAGTCAGGGGTCGAGCAGTACTTC.

V gene TRBV11-2 combines with J gene TRBJ1-1; 8 positions agree with TRBD1. Germline V gives CDR1 SGHAT, CDR2 FQNNGV. This CDR3 region has 15 residues. Losses at the gene ends were 1 base for V and 1 base for J; bases not matched to a gene: 2. The DNA for the CDR3 is TGTGCCAGCAGCTTAGGGACAGGGAGGAACACTGAAGCTTTCTTT. Translation: CASSLGTGRNTEAFF.

In this sample, this clonotype turned up a few times. This rearrangement joins TRBV29-1 to TRBJ2-1; 9 bases agree with TRBD2. Germline loops: CDR1 SQVTM, CDR2 ANQGSEA. V dropped 7 bases and J dropped 0; count of bases not matched to a gene: 4. The CDR3 is 14 residues long. The CDR3 sequence is CSGGLASSYNEQFF. The CDR3 region has the DNA TGCAGCGGCGGACTAGCGAGCTCCTACAATGAGCAGTTCTTC.